What follows are 19 T cell receptor beta chains derived from one specimen sequenced in a study of T cell responses to AZD1222 COVID-19 vaccine. Profiled with immunoSEQ multiplex PCR; TCRdb holds only in-frame clones, not every one. The sample shows about 180,000 clones, around 88% of them seen only once. The sample was peripheral blood, taken on day 0 of AZD1222 vaccination. The receptors here all came from an adult in good health.

The V call is TRBV5-1, the J call TRBJ2-2, with D perhaps TRBD1 (6 bases). Germline CDR1 is SGHRS and CDR2 is YFSETQ. Trimming cost V 5 bases and J 2 bases, with 13 bases left between them. This CDR3 comprises 15 residues. The DNA for the CDR3 is TGCGCCAGCAGACCCGGGACACCAAACACCGGGGAGCTGTTTTTT. Its protein product is CASRPGTPNTGELFF.

V usage is TRBV7-2 and J usage is TRBJ1-2; D not resolved. Trimming took 4 bases from V and 7 from J, leaving 13 bases between them. Germline lookup yields CDR1 SGHTA and CDR2 FQGNSA. This CDR3 has 13 amino acids. CDR3 sequence reads: CASSSRHVTGYTF. CDR3 nucleotides: TGTGCCAGCAGCTCGAGACATGTTACTGGCTACACCTTC.

The chain has TRBV5-6 and TRBJ1-6, with D possibly being TRBD1 (6 bases). This CDR3 is 17 amino acids long. Trimming cost V 3 bases and J 1 base, with 14 bases left between them. CDR1 and CDR2 from the germline V gene are SGHDT and YYEEEE. In DNA form, the CDR3 reads TGTGCCAGCAGCTCGGACAGCCGTGGTTCCTATAATTCACCCCTCCACTTT. This translates into CASSSDSRGSYNSPLHF.

The chain recombines TRBV6-4 with TRBJ1-2; 7 bases match TRBD1. In germline, CDR1 is MRHNA, CDR2 SNTAGT. V was pared by 8 bases and J by 3 bases, with 9 bases of the junction left unmatched. CDR3 length equals 14 residues. The CDR3 region is CASGGGGADYGYTF. The CDR3 coding sequence is TGTGCCAGCGGGGGAGGGGGCGCCGACTATGGCTACACCTTC.

This CDR3 is CASSAGVGNSPLHF. Here the CDR3 DNA reads TGTGCCAGCAGTGCTGGGGTTGGTAATTCACCCCTCCACTTT. The chain recombines TRBV6-4 with TRBJ1-6; D is unclear. The CDR3 loop spans 14 amino acids. Germline V gene lookup returns CDR1 MRHNA and CDR2 SNTAGT. V lost 4 bases to trimming and J lost 6 bases, with 10 bases between them.

The chain joins TRBV12-3 or TRBV12-4 to TRBJ2-1; D gene uncertain. Trimming took off 2 bases at V and 9 bases at J, with 8 bases between the two ends. The CDR3 runs 12 residues. The CDR3 sequence is CASSLSLGEQFF. CDR3 nucleotide sequence: TGTGCCAGCAGTTTATCACTTGGTGAGCAGTTCTTC.

The chain is built from TRBV5-4 and TRBJ2-7; 8 bases align to TRBD2. The CDR3 length is 17 residues. Looked up from germline, CDR1 is SGHNT and CDR2 is YYREEE (reference sequence). Trimming at V came to 1 base and at J to 8 bases, leaving 17 bases not matched to a gene. CDR3 nucleotides: TGTGCCAGCAGCTTGTGGCGGGGGGCCCTACGAGCAGGCCAGCAGTACTTC. This translates into CASSLWRGALRAGQQYF.

This chain uses TRBV2 with TRBJ1-3, with D possibly being TRBD1 (5 bases). This CDR3 contains 14 residues. Germline V gene data show CDR1 as SNHLY and CDR2 as FYNNEI. V was shortened by 1 base and J by 4 bases, with 8 bases between the two germline ends. The DNA of the CDR3 is TGTGCCAGCAGTGAAGTAAGACAGGGAAACACCATATATTTT. It yields the protein CASSEVRQGNTIYF.

The chain joins TRBV21-1 to TRBJ1-1. TRBV21-1 is termed a pseudogene. CDR3 length: 15 amino acids. The CDR3 protein is CASSEETQVNTEAFF. CDR3 sequence (DNA): TGTGCCAGCAGCGAGGAAACTCAGGTGAACACTGAAGCTTTCTTT.

This clone was observed a single time. CDR3 protein: CASSQDSEDQETQYF. The CDR3 coding sequence is TGCGCCAGCAGCCAAGATTCTGAGGATCAAGAGACCCAGTACTTC. The gene calls are TRBV4-3 and TRBJ2-5; no definite D call. This CDR3 comprises 15 residues. V lost 0 bases to trimming and J lost 2 bases, with 10 bases between them. Germline V gives CDR1 LGHNA, CDR2 YSLEER.

The V gene is TRBV9, the J gene TRBJ1-1; D remains ambiguous. Germline CDR1 is SGDLS and CDR2 is YYNGEE. This CDR3 is built from 13 residues. V was cut by 0 bases and J by 5 bases, with 8 bases left in between. The CDR3 bases are TGTGCCAGCAGCGTAGGGACGGGAACTGAAGCTTTCTTT. It codes for CASSVGTGTEAFF.

CDR3 protein: CASSPRQGGPRANEKLFF. The CDR3 nucleotides are TGTGCCAGCAGCCCACGACAGGGGGGCCCAAGGGCTAATGAAAAACTGTTTTTT. The V and J genes are TRBV28 and TRBJ1-4; the match to TRBD1 covers 9 bases. The V gene's germline CDR1 is MDHEN and CDR2 SYDVKM. The CDR3 totals 18 residues. With 6 bases clipped from V and 3 bases from J, the junction kept 14 bases outside the gene matches.

The chain links TRBV15 to TRBJ2-4; 10 nucleotides match TRBD2. Germline V gene data show CDR1 as LNHNV and CDR2 as YYDKDF (reference sequence). The CDR3 loop spans 15 amino acids. V lost 0 bases to trimming and J lost 5 bases; unmatched junction nucleotides: 1. Here the CDR3 reads CATSRDLAGENIQYF. The CDR3 nucleotides read TGTGCCACCAGCAGAGATCTAGCGGGGGAAAACATTCAGTACTTC. Based on the CDR3 plus reference TRBV15 and TRBJ2-4, the full variable domain is DAMVIQNPRYQVTQFGKPVTLSCSQTLNHNVMYWYQQKSSQAPKLLFHYYDKDFNNEADTPDNFQSRRPNTSFCFLDIRSPGLGDTAMYLCATSRDLAGENIQYFGAGTRLSVL.

This clone has just one count. CDR3 DNA: TGTGCCAGCAGCATAGGCGGTCGGGGGGAGCAGTTCTTC. Its translation: CASSIGGRGEQFF. The chain uses TRBV5-4 and TRBJ2-1; D might be TRBD2 (6 bases). The CDR3 covers 13 residues. Trimming removed 4 bases at V and 10 bases at J, with 15 bases between. CDR1 is SGHNT, CDR2 YYREEE, per germline (reference sequence).

The chain couples TRBV5-1 to TRBJ1-6; the D is unclear. This CDR3 region has 15 residues. The ends were cut back, 0 bases at V and 8 bases at J, with 12 bases in the middle. Per the germline V gene, CDR1 is SGHRS and CDR2 is YFSETQ. In nucleotides, the CDR3 is TGCGCCAGCAGCTTGGGCGGGCCCCGTGATTCACCCCTCCACTTT. Encoded protein: CASSLGGPRDSPLHF.

The chain couples TRBV12-5 to TRBJ1-5, with a tentative D call TRBD1 (5 bases). Trimming left V 4 bases short and J 5 bases short, with 18 bases between. CDR3 length: 16 amino acids. Germline V CDR1 and CDR2: LGHNT, FRNRAP. The CDR3, as DNA: TGTGCTAGTGGTTCCCGTGGCCAGGGCAAGGATCAGCCCCAGCATTTT. This gives the protein CASGSRGQGKDQPQHF.

V is TRBV3-1 (or the pseudogene TRBV3-2) and J is TRBJ2-2; D call uncertain. The CDR3 covers 15 residues. V was clipped by 1 base and J by 0 bases, with 6 bases between them. Per germline, CDR1 LGHDT and CDR2 YNNKEL (reference sequence). The DNA for the CDR3 is TGTGCCAGCAGCCAAGGATCAGCGAACACCGGGGAGCTGTTTTTT. Protein: CASSQGSANTGELFF.

This clone appeared once. The genes are TRBV11-2 and TRBJ2-7; perhaps TRBD1 as D (6 bases). The CDR3 covers 13 residues. Trimming stripped 4 bases from V and 2 bases from J, with 9 bases between. The germline V gene encodes CDR1 SGHAT and CDR2 FQNNGV. The CDR3 reads CASSSRQAYEQYF. CDR3 in DNA: TGTGCCAGCAGCTCTAGACAGGCCTACGAGCAGTACTTC.

This clone showed up just a few times. The V and J genes are TRBV5-5 and TRBJ2-1; 8 nucleotides line up with TRBD2. There are 13 residues in the CDR3. Germline CDR1 and CDR2: SGHKS and YYEKEE (reference sequence). With 4 bases clipped from V and 8 bases from J, the junction kept 5 bases outside the gene matches. CDR3 residues: CASSGLAGDEQFF. CDR3 DNA: TGTGCCAGCAGCGGGCTAGCGGGCGATGAGCAGTTCTTC.